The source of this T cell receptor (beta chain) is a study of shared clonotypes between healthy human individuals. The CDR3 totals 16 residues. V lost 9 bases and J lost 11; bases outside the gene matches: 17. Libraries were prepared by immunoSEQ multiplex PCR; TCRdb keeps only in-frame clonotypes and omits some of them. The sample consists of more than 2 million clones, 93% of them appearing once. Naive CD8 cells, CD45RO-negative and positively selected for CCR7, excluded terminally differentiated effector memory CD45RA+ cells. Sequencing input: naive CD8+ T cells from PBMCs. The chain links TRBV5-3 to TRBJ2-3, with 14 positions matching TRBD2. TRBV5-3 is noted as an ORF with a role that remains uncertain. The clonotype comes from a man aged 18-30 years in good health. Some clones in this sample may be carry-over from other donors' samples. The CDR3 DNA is TGTGCCAAGTCTCCGGGACTAGCGGGAGTCCCGCGGGTGCAGTATTTT. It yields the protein CAKSPGLAGVPRVQYF.